This T cell receptor beta chain was sequenced during a study of monozygotic twins with inflammatory bowel disease. Per donor, less than 3 ml of blood was collected and frozen. With no T cell sorting beforehand, total RNA was isolated from whole blood. Each TCR library consumed about 3,700 ng of total RNA. No DNA is given; TCRdb re-called the 5' RACE reads and lists each CDR3 protein once. The sample table sets out more than 120,000 distinct CDR3 sequences. Study results and caveats: TCRbeta diversity (inverse Simpson) was lower in IBD patients than in healthy co-twins.

In the case of this clonotype: Its matching antigen is unknown.

Sequenced sample: blood. This TCR came from a human donor with ulcerative colitis or Crohn's disease, or a healthy co-twin of an affected twin (not recorded which).

CDR3 sequence: CASSRSGTSYNEQFF. The genes are TRBV7-2 and TRBJ2-1; TCRdb designates TRBD1, a call that cannot be tested without DNA. The CDR3 is 15 residues long. The germline CDR1 and CDR2 sequences are SGHTA and FQGNSA.